The clone carrying this TCR beta chain has just one count. Its antigen remains unidentified. Assay used: immunoSEQ multiplex PCR; TCRdb lists only in-frame clones, some missing. The data contain around 15,000 clones, 70% to 85% of them singletons. The data belong to a study of T cell responses to AZD1222 COVID-19 vaccine. V was shortened by 6 bases and J by 8 bases, with 16 bases between the two germline ends. Germline V gene lookup returns CDR1 KGHSH and CDR2 LQKENI. The CDR3 loop spans 13 amino acids. Study-wide results and limits: Rises in breadth and depth of Spike-specific TCRs came after two AZD1222 doses. Just five to seven people given AZD1222 tested seropositive at baseline. Females made up more of the donors, who were largely white British, and clonal diversity may have come out too low.

The receptor comes from an adult who received the AZD1222 COVID-19 vaccine. The chain couples TRBV18 to TRBJ1-2; the D is unclear. Specimen: peripheral blood, collected 28 days after the second AZD1222 dose. The CDR3 reads CASSLGSGEGYTF. The CDR3 nucleotides are TGTGCCAGCTCGCTCGGCAGCGGGGAAGGCTACACCTTC.